This T cell receptor (beta chain) derives from a study of control samples from healthy donors and cancer patients (dated by TCRdb to about 2020). As to this clone: What antigen it recognizes has not been identified. Within one base of it there is no much larger clone, and no base qualities were kept.

The library was built by means of the immunoSEQ multiplex PCR assay. TCRdb's version of the immuneACCESS table is confined to in-frame rearrangements and falls short of the full clone set. An unresolved V gene accounts for under half of the shortfall where checked; the remainder is of unknown origin. This sample is represented by roughly 170,000 clones; approximately 91% of them were singletons. The ten largest make up around 2% of the sample. The source is a woman aged 40 to 55 in good health. Material for sequencing was blood.

CDR3 loop: CASSLSRAAGNTIYF. The DNA is TGCGCCAGCAGCTTGTCCCGCGCGGCAGGAAACACCATATATTTT. The sequence is built from TRBV5-1 and TRBJ1-3, with the D gene not confidently named. CDR1 and CDR2 are drawn from the germline V gene: SGHRS, YFSETQ. V is pared back by 1 base and J by 4 bases, with 12 bases lying between the germline termini. From the cysteine up to the phenylalanine, the CDR3 has a length of 15 residues. Just CDR3 DNA is preserved here, 45 bases in frame from base 1.